The 5 T cell receptor beta chains listed next were all sequenced from one sample in a study of molecular identifiers for immune sequencing clone quantification. TCRdb passed the PCR reads through MiXCR, listing each CDR3 protein once. The sample holds under 800,000 distinct CDR3 sequences, roughly 23% seen once. Source material: naive CD8+ T cells from blood, with Jurkat cell RNA spiked in. The subset: FACS-sorted CD8+CD4-CCR7+CD45RA+ naive T cells. The receptors derive from a human donor in good health. Some libraries in this study had Jurkat cell RNA spiked in.

This clonotype was counted ten times or more. This sequence joins TRBV19 and TRBJ1-5; perhaps TRBD1 as D (5 bases). CDR1 and CDR2 (germline): LNHDA, SQIVND (reference sequence). Trimming pared 1 base from V and 7 bases from J, leaving 17 bases between. CDR3 length: 16 residues. The CDR3 DNA follows: TGTGCCAGTAGTATAGTTACAAGGGGTTTGGGACAGCCCCAGCATTTT. Amino acids: CASSIVTRGLGQPQHF. Full variable domain (outside the CDR3, taken from reference TRBV19 and TRBJ1-5): DGGITQSPKYLFRKEGQNVTLSCEQNLNHDAMYWYRQDPGQGLRLIYYSQIVNDFQKGDIAEGYSVSREKKESFPLTVTSAQKNPTAFYLCASSIVTRGLGQPQHFGDGTRLSIL.

This clonotype came up many times. This chain links TRBV9 with TRBJ2-7; TRBD2 agrees at 10 bases. The CDR3 extends over 16 amino acids. The V gene's germline CDR1 is SGDLS and CDR2 YYNGEE. V lost 5 bases and J lost 4; bases outside the gene matches: 12. The CDR3 is CASSNSDSGRLYEQYF. CDR3 coding DNA: TGTGCCAGCAGTAACAGTGATAGCGGGAGGTTGTACGAGCAGTACTTC.

As to this clonotype: This may arise from a read error, as a much more abundant clone is one base away. CDR3 sequence: CASSLAGTEVDTKYF. The CDR3 DNA reads as TGTGCCAGCAGCTTGGCCGGGACTGAAGTAGATACGAAGTATTTT. The rearrangement links TRBV5-4 to TRBJ2-3; possibly TRBD2 for D (6 bases). Germline V CDR1 and CDR2: SGHNT, YYREEE (reference sequence). This CDR3 is 15 amino acids long.

This clonotype was observed many times. V gene TRBV19 combines with J gene TRBJ1-1, with D perhaps matching TRBD1 (5 bases). V dropped 8 bases and J dropped 0 bases, with 13 bases sitting between them. Germline values: CDR1 LNHDA, CDR2 SQIVND (reference sequence). The CDR3 spans 14 residues. CDR3 in amino acids: CASGASSMNTEAFF. In nucleotides, the CDR3 is TGTGCCAGTGGGGCATCCTCGATGAACACTGAAGCTTTCTTT.

A note on this clonotype: The missing conserved phenylalanine or tryptophan at the end of this CDR3 makes a read error likely. V usage is TRBV12-3 or TRBV12-4 and J usage is TRBJ1-2; D perhaps matches TRBD1 (6 bases). The CDR3 length is 15 residues. This chain's CDR3 is CAGSPGQFLNYGYTS. The CDR3 DNA reads TGTGCCGGCAGCCCCGGACAGTTCCTGAACTATGGCTACACCTCC.